This T cell receptor (beta chain) was captured by sequencing in a study of CD8+CD57+ T cells in acquired aplastic anemia (dated 2018 in TCRdb). Regarding the study in general: A mean of about 3.2 ug of DNA, ranging from about 0.2 to 27.4 ug, was extracted from sorted CD4+ and CD8+ cells.

For this clonotype: Its recognized antigen is unknown. There are no base qualities to consult, and no much larger clone falls within one base.

TCR repertoires of sorted CD4+ and CD8+ blood T cells from severe aplastic anemia patients and healthy subjects were deep-sequenced in the study. Ficoll-Paque density gradient centrifugation was used to isolate peripheral blood mononuclear cells. CD4+ and CD8+ T cells were sorted by FACS or magnetic beads before DNA extraction. Genomic DNA was used as template for profiling of TCR beta VDJ combinations and CDR3 sequences. An Illumina HiSeq 2000 was used for TCR repertoire sequencing. The authors processed their data as follows. TRBV/TRBJ rearrangement plots, CDR3 size and DJ length profiles, and Simpson's diversity index were used to evaluate the repertoires. Whichever DNA sequence was most abundant in the deep sequencing data was defined as the immunodominant clone. CDR3 amino acid sequences were screened for sharing across subjects and were compared with published repertoires and the VDJdb database. The raw public data were reprocessed by TCRdb itself: fastp quality trimming at Q25, MiXCR clonotype calling, in-frame beta chains only. Under each unique CDR3 protein, matching rows form one entry showing the most common genes and DNA. The authors' filters were not applied to this entry. The sample yields around 250,000 distinct CDR3 sequences; approximately 57% were counted once. The ten largest account for 7.5% to 9% of the sample.

The germline V gene sets CDR1 to SGHTA and CDR2 to FQGTGA. Including the terminal cysteine and phenylalanine, the CDR3 comprises 15 residues. Only the CDR3 DNA stays, 45 bases, in frame from base 1. The paper's findings and limits, for the study overall: Roughly 29 CD8+ CDR3 sequences were found in both patients and controls but appeared to be highly expressed in patients and within the immunodominant clones of the patients. Patients and healthy controls showed no significant difference in CD8+ Simpson's diversity (P=0.060).

The specimen sequenced was sorted CD4+, CD8+, or CD8+CD57+ T cells (not recorded which) from PBMCs. The source is a human donor with severe aplastic anemia or a healthy control (not recorded which). The rearrangement joined TRBV7-3 to TRBJ2-1, with 9 central nucleotides matching TRBD2. The bases read TGTGTCGGCAGCAGGCAGCGGGGGGCCGACAATGAGCAGTTCTTC. This is translated as CVGSRQRGADNEQFF.